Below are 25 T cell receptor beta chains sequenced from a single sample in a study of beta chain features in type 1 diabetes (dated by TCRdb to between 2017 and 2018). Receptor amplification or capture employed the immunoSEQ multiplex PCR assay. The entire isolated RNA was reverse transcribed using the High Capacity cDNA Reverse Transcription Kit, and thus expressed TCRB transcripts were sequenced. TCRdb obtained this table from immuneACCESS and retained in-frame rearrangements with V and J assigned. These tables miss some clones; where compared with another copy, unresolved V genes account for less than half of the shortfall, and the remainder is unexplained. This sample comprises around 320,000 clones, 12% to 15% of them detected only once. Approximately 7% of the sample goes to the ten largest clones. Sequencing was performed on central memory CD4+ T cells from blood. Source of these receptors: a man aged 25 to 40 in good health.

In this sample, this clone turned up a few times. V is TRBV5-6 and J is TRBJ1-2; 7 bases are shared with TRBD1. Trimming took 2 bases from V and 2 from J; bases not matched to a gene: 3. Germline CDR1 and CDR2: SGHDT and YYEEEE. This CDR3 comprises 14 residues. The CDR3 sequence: CASSLSTGNYGYTF. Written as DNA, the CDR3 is TGTGCCAGCAGCTTATCGACAGGGAACTATGGCTACACCTTC.

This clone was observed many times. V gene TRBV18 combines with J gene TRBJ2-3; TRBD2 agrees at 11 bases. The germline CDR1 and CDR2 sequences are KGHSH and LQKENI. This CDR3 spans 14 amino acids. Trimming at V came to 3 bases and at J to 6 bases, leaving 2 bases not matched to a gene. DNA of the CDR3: TGTGCCAGCTCACCGACTAGCGGGAAGGATACGCAGTATTTT. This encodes CASSPTSGKDTQYF.

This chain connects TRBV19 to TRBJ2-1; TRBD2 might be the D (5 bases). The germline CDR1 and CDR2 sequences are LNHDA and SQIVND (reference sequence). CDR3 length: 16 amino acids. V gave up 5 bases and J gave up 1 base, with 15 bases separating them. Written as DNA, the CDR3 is TGTGCCAGTAGTCTGGAACCGGGCGGGTCCTACAATGAGCAGTTCTTC. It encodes CASSLEPGGSYNEQFF.

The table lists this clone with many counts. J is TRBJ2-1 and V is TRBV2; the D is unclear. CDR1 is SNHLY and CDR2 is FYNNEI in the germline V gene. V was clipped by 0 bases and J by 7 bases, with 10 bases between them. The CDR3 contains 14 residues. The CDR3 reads CASSEALSGNEQFF. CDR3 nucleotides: TGTGCCAGCAGTGAAGCGCTTTCCGGGAATGAGCAGTTCTTC.

The CDR3 loop is CASSVGSTDTQYF. The CDR3 DNA sequence: TGTGCCAGCAGCGTAGGGAGCACAGATACGCAGTATTTT. This chain uses TRBV9 with TRBJ2-3; D gene ambiguous. The CDR3 has 13 residues. V was trimmed by 0 bases and J by 0 bases, leaving 2 bases between them. Germline lookup yields CDR1 SGDLS and CDR2 YYNGEE.

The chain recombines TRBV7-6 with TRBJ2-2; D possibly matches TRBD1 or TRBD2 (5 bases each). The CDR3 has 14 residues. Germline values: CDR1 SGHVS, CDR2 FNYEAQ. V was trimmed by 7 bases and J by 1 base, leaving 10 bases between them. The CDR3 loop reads CASTTGGNTGELFF. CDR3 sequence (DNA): TGTGCCAGCACAACTGGGGGGAACACCGGGGAGCTGTTTTTT.

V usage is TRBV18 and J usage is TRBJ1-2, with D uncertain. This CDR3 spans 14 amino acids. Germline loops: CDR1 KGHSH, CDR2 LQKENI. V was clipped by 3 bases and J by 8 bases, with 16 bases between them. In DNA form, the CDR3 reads TGTGCCAGCTCACCCCGGGTAGGCCCCGAGGGCTACACCTTC. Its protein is CASSPRVGPEGYTF. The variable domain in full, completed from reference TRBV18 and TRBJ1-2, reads NAGVMQNPRHLVRRRGQEARLRCSPMKGHSHVYWYRQLPEEGLKFMVYLQKENIIDESGMPKERFSAEFPKEGPSILRIQQVVRGDSAAYFCASSPRVGPEGYTFGSGTRLTVV.

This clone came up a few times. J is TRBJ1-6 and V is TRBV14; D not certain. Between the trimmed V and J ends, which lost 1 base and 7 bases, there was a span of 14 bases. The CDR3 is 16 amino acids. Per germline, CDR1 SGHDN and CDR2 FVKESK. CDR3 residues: CASSQGSGPGNSPLHF. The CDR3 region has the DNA TGTGCCAGCAGCCAAGGATCCGGGCCGGGGAATTCACCCCTCCACTTT.

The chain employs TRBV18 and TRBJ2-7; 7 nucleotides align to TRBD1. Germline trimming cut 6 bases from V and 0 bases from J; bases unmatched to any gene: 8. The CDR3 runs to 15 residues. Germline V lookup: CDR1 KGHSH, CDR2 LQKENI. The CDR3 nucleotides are TGTGCCAGCTCGGACGGGACAGCTAACTCCTACGAGCAGTACGTC. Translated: CASSDGTANSYEQYV.

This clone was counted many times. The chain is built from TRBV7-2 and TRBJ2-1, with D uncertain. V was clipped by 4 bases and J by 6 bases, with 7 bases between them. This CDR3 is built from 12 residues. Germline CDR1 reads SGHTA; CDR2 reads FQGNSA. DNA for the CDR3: TGTGCCAGCAGCTCCGACATCAATGAGCAGTTCTTC. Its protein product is CASSSDINEQFF.

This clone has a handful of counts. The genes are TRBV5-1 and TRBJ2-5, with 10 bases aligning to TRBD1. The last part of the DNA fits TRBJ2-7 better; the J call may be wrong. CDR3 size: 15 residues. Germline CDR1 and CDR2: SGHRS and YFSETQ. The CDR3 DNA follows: TGCGCCAGCAGCTTGGGGACAGGGGGATCCTACGAGCAGTACTTC. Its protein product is CASSLGTGGSYEQYF.

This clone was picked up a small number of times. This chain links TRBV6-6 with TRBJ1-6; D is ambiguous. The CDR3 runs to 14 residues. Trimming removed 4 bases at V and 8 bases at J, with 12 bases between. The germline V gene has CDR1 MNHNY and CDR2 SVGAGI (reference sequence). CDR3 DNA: TGTGCCAGCAGTTTGGATGGAAGGGATTCACCCCTCCACTTT. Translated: CASSLDGRDSPLHF.

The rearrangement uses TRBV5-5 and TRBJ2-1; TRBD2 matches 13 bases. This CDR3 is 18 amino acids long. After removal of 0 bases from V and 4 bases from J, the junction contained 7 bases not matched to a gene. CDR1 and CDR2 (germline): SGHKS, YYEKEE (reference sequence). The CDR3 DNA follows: TGTGCCAGCAGCTTGGGGACTAGCGGGGGACAAAAATACAATGAGCAGTTCTTC. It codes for CASSLGTSGGQKYNEQFF.

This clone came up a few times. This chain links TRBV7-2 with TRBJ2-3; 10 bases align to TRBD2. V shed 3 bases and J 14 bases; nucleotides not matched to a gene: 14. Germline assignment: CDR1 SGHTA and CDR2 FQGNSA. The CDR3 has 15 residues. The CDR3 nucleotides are TGTGCCAGCAGCTTGTCAGCTAGCGGGGGACAAAGAGGGTATTTT. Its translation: CASSLSASGGQRGYF.

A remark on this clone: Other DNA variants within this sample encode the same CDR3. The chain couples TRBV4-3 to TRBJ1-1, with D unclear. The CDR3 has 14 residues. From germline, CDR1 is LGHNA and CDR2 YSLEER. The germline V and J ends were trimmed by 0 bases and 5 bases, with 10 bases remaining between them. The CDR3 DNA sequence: TGCGCCAGCAGCCAAGACGGTGGGTTGACTGAAGCTTTCTTT. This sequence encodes CASSQDGGLTEAFF.

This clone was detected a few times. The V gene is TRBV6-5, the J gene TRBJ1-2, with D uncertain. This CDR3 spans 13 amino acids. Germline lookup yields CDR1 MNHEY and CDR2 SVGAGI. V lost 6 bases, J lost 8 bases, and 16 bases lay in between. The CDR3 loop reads CASRPTRSSGYTF. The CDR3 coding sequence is TGTGCCAGCAGGCCGACAAGGTCGTCGGGCTACACCTTC.

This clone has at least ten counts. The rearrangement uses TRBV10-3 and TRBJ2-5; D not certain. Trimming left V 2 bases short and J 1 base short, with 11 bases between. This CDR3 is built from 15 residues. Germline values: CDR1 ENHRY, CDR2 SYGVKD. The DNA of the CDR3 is TGTGCCATCAGTGAGGGAGCAGTTTCCCAAGAGACCCAGTACTTC. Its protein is CAISEGAVSQETQYF.

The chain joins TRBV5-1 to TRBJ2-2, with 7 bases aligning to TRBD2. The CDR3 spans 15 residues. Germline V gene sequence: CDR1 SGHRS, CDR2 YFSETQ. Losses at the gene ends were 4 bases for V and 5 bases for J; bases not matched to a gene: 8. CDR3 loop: CASSQGAAGTGELFF. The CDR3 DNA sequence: TGCGCCAGCAGCCAAGGGGCAGCGGGGACCGGGGAGCTGTTTTTT.

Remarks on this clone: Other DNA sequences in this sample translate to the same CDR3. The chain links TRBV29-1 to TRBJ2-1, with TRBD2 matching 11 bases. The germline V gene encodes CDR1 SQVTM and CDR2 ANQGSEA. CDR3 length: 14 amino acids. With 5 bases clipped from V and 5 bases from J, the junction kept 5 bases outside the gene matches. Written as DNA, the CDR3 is TGCAGCGTTTCACTAGCGGGAGCTGACAATGAGCAGTTCTTC. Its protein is CSVSLAGADNEQFF.

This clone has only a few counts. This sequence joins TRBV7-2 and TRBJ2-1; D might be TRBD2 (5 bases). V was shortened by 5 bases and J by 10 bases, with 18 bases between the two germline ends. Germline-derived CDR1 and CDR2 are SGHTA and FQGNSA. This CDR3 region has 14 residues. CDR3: CASSLPGSLGEQFF. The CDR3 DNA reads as TGTGCCAGCAGCCTTCCGGGATCGTTAGGAGAGCAGTTCTTC.

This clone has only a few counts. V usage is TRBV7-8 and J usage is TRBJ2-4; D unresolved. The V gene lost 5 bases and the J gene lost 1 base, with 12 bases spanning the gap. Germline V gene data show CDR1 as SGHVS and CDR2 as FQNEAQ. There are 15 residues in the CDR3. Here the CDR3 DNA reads TGTGCCAGCAGCGACCCGACTCGGGCCAAAAACATTCAGTACTTC. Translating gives CASSDPTRAKNIQYF.

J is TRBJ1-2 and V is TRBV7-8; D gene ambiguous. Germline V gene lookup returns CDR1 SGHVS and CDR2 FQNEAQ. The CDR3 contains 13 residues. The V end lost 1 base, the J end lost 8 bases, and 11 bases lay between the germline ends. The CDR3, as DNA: TGTGCCAGCAGCTTAGGGACCTCCAACGGCTACACCTTC. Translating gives CASSLGTSNGYTF. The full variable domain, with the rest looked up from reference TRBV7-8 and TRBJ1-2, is GAGVSQSPRYKVAKRGQDVALRCDPISGHVSLFWYQQALGQGPEFLTYFQNEAQLDKSGLPSDRFFAERPEGSVSTLKIQRTQQEDSAVYLCASSLGTSNGYTFGSGTRLTVV.

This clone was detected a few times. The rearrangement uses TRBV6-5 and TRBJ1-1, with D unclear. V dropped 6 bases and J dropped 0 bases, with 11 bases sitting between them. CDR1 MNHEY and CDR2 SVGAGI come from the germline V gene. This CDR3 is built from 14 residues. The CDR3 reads CASSRGTLNTEAFF. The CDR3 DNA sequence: TGTGCCAGCAGCCGCGGCACATTGAACACTGAAGCTTTCTTT.

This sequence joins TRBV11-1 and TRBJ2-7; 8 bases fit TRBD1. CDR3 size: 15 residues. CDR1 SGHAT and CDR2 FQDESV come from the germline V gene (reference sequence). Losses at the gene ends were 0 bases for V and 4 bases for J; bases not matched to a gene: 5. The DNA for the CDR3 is TGTGCCAGCAGCTTAGCGGCAGGGGGCTTTTACGAGCAGTACGTC. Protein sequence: CASSLAAGGFYEQYV.

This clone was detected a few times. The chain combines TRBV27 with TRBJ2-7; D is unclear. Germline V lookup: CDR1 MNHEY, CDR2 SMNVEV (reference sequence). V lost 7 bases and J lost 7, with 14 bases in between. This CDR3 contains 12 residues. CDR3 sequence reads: CASNGRSGEQYV. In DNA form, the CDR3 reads TGTGCCAGCAACGGAAGGTCCGGGGAGCAGTACGTC.